The 29 T cell receptor beta chains in this list originate from one sample, sequenced in a study of shared clonotypes between healthy human individuals. The protocol was immunoSEQ multiplex PCR, while the TCRdb copy is restricted to in-frame clones and leaves out a portion. Here the sample spans 450,000 to 500,000 clones, 79% being singletons. Sequencing input: PBMCs. The receptor source for this set is a middle-aged woman in good health. Some clones in this sample may be carry-over from other donors' samples.

The rearrangement joins TRBV2 to TRBJ2-3, with D tentatively TRBD1 (6 bases). Germline V gene sequence: CDR1 SNHLY, CDR2 FYNNEI. This CDR3 region has 13 residues. V dropped 4 bases and J dropped 5 bases, with 10 bases sitting between them. CDR3 sequence (DNA): TGTGCCAGCAGTGGAGAACAGGGAGATACGCAGTATTTT. Amino acid sequence: CASSGEQGDTQYF.

The chain employs TRBV30 and TRBJ2-7; 7 bases line up with TRBD1. V gave up 2 bases and J gave up 6 bases; unmatched junction bases: 4. From germline, CDR1 is GTSNPN and CDR2 SVGIG (reference sequence). The CDR3 is made up of 12 amino acids. The CDR3 coding sequence is TGTGCCTGGAGTTCACAGGGGATCGAGCAGTACTTC. Amino acid sequence: CAWSSQGIEQYF.

The chain's CDR3 is CASSDSGANVLTF. CDR3 in DNA: TGTGCCAGCAGTGACTCTGGGGCCAACGTCCTGACTTTC. The rearrangement links TRBV6-4 to TRBJ2-6; D ambiguous. The CDR3 covers 13 residues. The V end was cut by 0 bases, the J end by 3 bases, with 0 bases between. Germline V gives CDR1 MRHNA, CDR2 SNTAGT.

The rearrangement uses TRBV11-3 and TRBJ2-1, with 9 nucleotides matching TRBD2. The CDR3 covers 15 residues. Germline lookup yields CDR1 SGHNT and CDR2 YENEEA. The trim removed 2 bases at V and 5 bases at J, leaving 4 bases unmatched. The CDR3 DNA reads as TGTGCCAGCAGCTTATCAGCGGGAGGTGACAATGAGCAGTTCTTC. Protein: CASSLSAGGDNEQFF.

This clone was seen just once. V gene TRBV7-2 combines with J gene TRBJ2-7; 11 bases align to TRBD2. The V gene end was trimmed by 2 bases and the J gene end by 2 bases; junction bases not matched to a gene: 5. CDR3 length: 16 amino acids. Germline V CDR1 and CDR2: SGHTA, FQGNSA. The CDR3 here is CASSLMGLADTYEQYF. For the CDR3, the DNA is TGTGCCAGCAGCTTAATGGGACTAGCGGATACCTACGAGCAGTACTTC.

The chain recombines TRBV5-4 with TRBJ1-1; D uncertain. From germline, CDR1 is SGHNT and CDR2 YYREEE (reference sequence). The V end was cut by 4 bases, the J end by 1 base, with 14 bases between. This CDR3 comprises 15 residues. CDR3 coding DNA: TGTGCCAGCAGCCCATCTGGACTGAGGAACACTGAAGCTTTCTTT. Protein: CASSPSGLRNTEAFF.

The chain uses TRBV19 and TRBJ2-2; D uncertain. CDR1 and CDR2 from the germline V gene are LNHDA and SQIVND (reference sequence). The CDR3 totals 14 residues. Trimming pared 9 bases from V and 2 bases from J, leaving 13 bases between. CDR3 bases: TGTGCCAGCACGTGGCGATTCAACACCGGGGAGCTGTTTTTT. Encoded protein: CASTWRFNTGELFF.

The chain joins TRBV19 to TRBJ2-1, with D possibly being TRBD1 (5 bases). Trimming pared 6 bases from V and 3 bases from J, leaving 9 bases between. The V gene's germline CDR1 is LNHDA and CDR2 SQIVND (reference sequence). The CDR3 sequence is 13 residues long. This CDR3 reads CASSSDSYNEQFF. The CDR3 coding sequence is TGTGCCAGTAGCTCCGACAGCTACAATGAGCAGTTCTTC. Complete variable domain (other parts from reference TRBV19 and TRBJ2-1): DGGITQSPKYLFRKEGQNVTLSCEQNLNHDAMYWYRQDPGQGLRLIYYSQIVNDFQKGDIAEGYSVSREKKESFPLTVTSAQKNPTAFYLCASSSDSYNEQFFGPGTRLTVL.

The V and J genes are TRBV28 and TRBJ2-2, with 7 bases lining up with TRBD2. Losses at the gene ends were 2 bases for V and 0 bases for J; bases not matched to a gene: 6. CDR3 length equals 17 residues. Germline CDR1 MDHEN, CDR2 SYDVKM. The CDR3 sequence: CASSLNERGTNTGELFF. CDR3 DNA: TGTGCCAGCAGTTTAAACGAGCGGGGAACGAACACCGGGGAGCTGTTTTTT.

V and J are TRBV27 and TRBJ2-5; TRBD2 aligns across 8 bases. The CDR3 totals 15 residues. V lost 1 base, J lost 2 bases, and 3 bases stayed unmatched. Germline CDR1 MNHEY, CDR2 SMNVEV (reference sequence). Here the CDR3 DNA reads TGTGCCAGCAGTTTATTCCAGCGGGGGCAAGAGACCCAGTACTTC. Residues: CASSLFQRGQETQYF.

This chain links TRBV2 with TRBJ2-7, with D tentatively TRBD2 (6 bases). The V gene's germline CDR1 is SNHLY and CDR2 FYNNEI. The CDR3 is made up of 16 amino acids. Trimming shortened V by 6 bases and J by 5 bases, and 23 bases separated the two germline ends. The CDR3 is CASRSNRETNPHEQYF. Here the CDR3 DNA reads TGTGCCAGCAGGTCCAACCGGGAGACTAATCCCCACGAGCAGTACTTC.

The chain couples TRBV28 to TRBJ2-1; no clear D gene. Germline CDR1 is MDHEN and CDR2 is SYDVKM. This CDR3 region has 10 residues. V lost 8 bases, J lost 4 bases, and 3 bases lay in between. The chain's CDR3 is CASQYNEQFF. The DNA for the CDR3 is TGTGCCAGCCAATACAATGAGCAGTTCTTC.

Only a few counts were recorded for this clone. The CDR3 protein is CASSVGQGIMTEAFF. The DNA for the CDR3 is TGTGCCAGCAGCGTGGGACAGGGAATCATGACTGAAGCTTTCTTT. The genes are TRBV5-6 and TRBJ1-1, with 9 bases fitting TRBD1. The CDR3 sequence is 15 residues long. CDR1 is SGHDT and CDR2 is YYEEEE in the germline V gene. V was pared by 4 bases and J by 5 bases, with 9 bases of the junction left unmatched.

The rearrangement joins TRBV9 to TRBJ1-1; TRBD1 agrees at 7 bases. The CDR3 is 15 amino acids. Germline V CDR1 and CDR2: SGDLS, YYNGEE. The J segment lost 1 base and the V segment lost 2 bases, leaving 5 bases of the junction unmatched. The CDR3, as DNA: TGTGCCAGCAGCGTGAAACAGGGGAGGAACACTGAAGCTTTCTTT. This sequence encodes CASSVKQGRNTEAFF.

The chain joins TRBV5-6 to TRBJ2-7; D is perhaps TRBD1 (5 bases). Looked up from germline, CDR1 is SGHDT and CDR2 is YYEEEE. This CDR3 spans 12 amino acids. V lost 0 bases to trimming and J lost 10 bases, with 11 bases between them. CDR3 coding DNA: TGTGCCAGCAGCTTGGTCAGGGCGCAACAGTACTTC. It yields the protein CASSLVRAQQYF.

In nucleotides, the CDR3 is TGTGCCAGCAGTAAAATTCCACGGGACATCTGGCTGAGCTCCTACGAGCAGTACTTC. Translation gives CASSKIPRDIWLSSYEQYF. The chain carries TRBV27 and TRBJ2-7; possible D gene TRBD1, 6 bases. The V gene's germline CDR1 is MNHEY and CDR2 SMNVEV (reference sequence). CDR3 size: 19 residues. Deletions cut 5 bases from V and 0 bases from J, with 26 bases between.

The V gene is TRBV7-2, the J gene TRBJ2-3; the match to TRBD2 covers 10 bases. Germline V lookup: CDR1 SGHTA, CDR2 FQGNSA. The CDR3 extends over 15 amino acids. V was clipped by 5 bases and J by 5 bases; unmatched bases: 7. The CDR3 sequence: CASSPAGGHGDTQYF. The CDR3 DNA reads TGTGCCAGCAGCCCAGCGGGAGGGCATGGAGATACGCAGTATTTT.

V usage is TRBV6-5 and J usage is TRBJ2-5; 7 bases agree with TRBD2. The CDR3 spans 14 residues. The V gene's germline CDR1 is MNHEY and CDR2 SVGAGI. The V and J ends lost 6 bases and 4 bases, in that order; junction bases with no gene match: 8. DNA for the CDR3: TGTGCCAGCAGCCAAAGGGAGGGTGGAGAGACCCAGTACTTC. Translation: CASSQREGGETQYF.

The chain has TRBV2 and TRBJ1-2; D is unclear. Germline V lookup: CDR1 SNHLY, CDR2 FYNNEI. The length of the CDR3 is 12 residues. Deletions cut 7 bases from V and 8 bases from J, with 14 bases between. In DNA form, the CDR3 reads TGTGCCAGCACCGAAGGGAACTGGGGCTACACCTTC. Translated, it gives CASTEGNWGYTF.

The V gene is TRBV5-4, the J gene TRBJ2-7, with TRBD1 identical over 12 bases. This CDR3 has 17 residues. CDR1 and CDR2 (germline): SGHNT, YYREEE (reference sequence). With 0 bases clipped from V and 5 bases from J, the junction kept 9 bases outside the gene matches. The chain's CDR3 is CASSLGGGQGALNEQYF. Written as DNA, the CDR3 is TGTGCCAGCAGCTTGGGCGGGGGACAGGGGGCTTTGAACGAGCAGTACTTC. The variable domain in full, completed from reference TRBV5-4 and TRBJ2-7, reads ETGVTQSPTHLIKTRGQQVTLRCSSQSGHNTVSWYQQALGQGPQFIFQYYREEENGRGNFPPRFSGLQFPNYSSELNVNALELDDSALYLCASSLGGGQGALNEQYFGPGTRLTVT.

As regards this clone: Other DNA sequences in this sample translate to the same CDR3. This chain connects TRBV5-1 to TRBJ1-4, with TRBD1 matching 8 bases. The length of the CDR3 is 14 residues. J gave up 6 bases and V 1 base, and 2 bases lay outside the gene matches. Per germline, CDR1 SGHRS and CDR2 YFSETQ. The chain's CDR3 is CASSLTGGDEKLFF. The CDR3 nucleotides read TGCGCCAGCAGCTTGACAGGGGGTGATGAAAAACTGTTTTTT.

This clone was detected only once. The gene calls are TRBV27 and TRBJ2-7; D call uncertain. CDR1 MNHEY and CDR2 SMNVEV come from the germline V gene (reference sequence). The CDR3 length is 14 residues. CDR3: CGEQLCLSSYEQYF. The CDR3 bases are TGTGGCGAACAGCTTTGCCTTAGCTCCTACGAGCAGTACTTC.

The V gene is TRBV11-2, the J gene TRBJ2-6; D is ambiguous. This CDR3 contains 15 residues. The V and J ends lost 1 base and 7 bases respectively, with 11 bases between them. Germline lookup yields CDR1 SGHAT and CDR2 FQNNGV. For the CDR3, the DNA is TGTGCCAGCAGCTTAGTCCGCCTTCGAGCCAACGTCCTGACTTTC. It is translated as CASSLVRLRANVLTF.

This clone showed up many times. The chain employs TRBV9 and TRBJ1-3, with D hard to call. This CDR3 spans 18 amino acids. Trimming pared 2 bases from V and 1 base from J, leaving 19 bases between. Germline-derived CDR1 and CDR2 are SGDLS and YYNGEE. Written as DNA, the CDR3 is TGTGCCAGCAGCGTGGGTTGGGAATCCAGGCGTTCTGGAAACACCATATATTTT. Protein product: CASSVGWESRRSGNTIYF.

V and J are TRBV2 and TRBJ1-5, with 9 bases aligning to TRBD1. V lost 1 base, J lost 7 bases, and 5 bases stayed unmatched. CDR3 length: 15 amino acids. CDR1 is SNHLY and CDR2 is FYNNEI in the germline V gene. The CDR3 sequence is CASSEGTGGEQPQHF. The CDR3 coding sequence is TGTGCCAGCAGTGAAGGTACAGGGGGCGAACAGCCCCAGCATTTT.

This clone was seen a few times. The chain combines TRBV18 with TRBJ1-3; 8 nucleotides align to TRBD1. There are 18 residues in the CDR3. Germline V lookup: CDR1 KGHSH, CDR2 LQKENI. V shed 1 base and J 0 bases; nucleotides not matched to a gene: 8. CDR3 sequence (DNA): TGTGCCAGCTCACCACGGCCGGGACAGGTAAGCTCTGGAAACACCATATATTTT. It codes for CASSPRPGQVSSGNTIYF.

The table lists this clone with a count of one. The V and J genes are TRBV7-2 and TRBJ2-7; 10 bases align to TRBD2. Looked up from germline, CDR1 is SGHTA and CDR2 is FQGNSA. The CDR3 contains 16 residues. J lost 6 bases, V lost 5 bases, and 13 bases had no gene match. CDR3 region: CASSPEGAGGPREQYF. The CDR3, as DNA: TGTGCCAGCAGCCCCGAGGGAGCGGGAGGGCCCCGCGAGCAGTACTTC.

This clone was recorded only once. CDR3 sequence: CASSPPGSGDTQYF. Here the CDR3 DNA reads TGTGCCAGCAGCCCCCCGGGGAGTGGAGATACGCAGTATTTT. V gene TRBV5-4 combines with J gene TRBJ2-3, with a tentative D call TRBD2 (5 bases). The CDR3 extends over 14 amino acids. From germline, CDR1 is SGHNT and CDR2 YYREEE (reference sequence). Trimming stripped 4 bases from V and 5 bases from J, with 14 bases between.

The chain couples TRBV27 to TRBJ1-4; no clear D gene. Germline values: CDR1 MNHEY, CDR2 SMNVEV (reference sequence). This CDR3 has 14 amino acids. V lost 6 bases and J 7 bases, leaving 15 bases between the germline ends. The CDR3 DNA reads as TGTGCCAGCAGACCAGCCGCTTGGTTTGAAAAACTGTTTTTT. As protein: CASRPAAWFEKLFF.